One sample yielded the 20 T cell receptor beta chains listed below, sequenced in a study of shared clonotypes between healthy human individuals (dated by TCRdb to the early 2020s). For the CD8 naive samples, CD45RO-negative cells were positively selected for CCR7, yielding a CD45RA+CCR7+ population from which TemRA cells were excluded. The receptor library was made with the immunoSEQ multiplex PCR assay. TCRdb took this table from immuneACCESS and kept in-frame rearrangements with V and J called. Such tables lack part of the clones; where checked against another copy, unresolved V genes explain under half of the gap, and the rest is unexplained. This sample comprises around 2,000,000 clones, about 95% of them detected only once. Together, the top ten hold 0.95% to 1.5% of the sample. Material: naive CD8+ T cells sorted from blood. The sample's cell subset or site label is to be understood as: CD45RA+CCR7+. These receptors came from a man aged 18 to 30 in good health.

V is TRBV28 and J is TRBJ1-5; TRBD1 aligns across 8 bases. The CDR3 loop spans 19 amino acids. The V and J ends lost 5 bases and 2 bases, in that order; junction bases with no gene match: 17. In germline, CDR1 is MDHEN, CDR2 SYDVKM. This CDR3 is CASSVNHGKQGVGNQPQHF. CDR3 DNA sequence: TGTGCCAGCAGTGTTAACCACGGCAAACAGGGGGTGGGCAATCAGCCCCAGCATTTT.

The chain has TRBV7-9 and TRBJ1-1; the match to TRBD1 covers 8 bases. Germline V gene data show CDR1 as SEHNR and CDR2 as FQNEAQ (reference sequence). V lost 5 bases, J lost 1 base, and 9 bases stayed unmatched. The length of the CDR3 is 16 residues. CDR3 DNA: TGTGCCAGCAGCGTGGACAGGGAAAGGGCGAACACTGAAGCTTTCTTT. As protein: CASSVDRERANTEAFF.

V usage is TRBV27 and J usage is TRBJ2-6; no definite D call. CDR1 is MNHEY and CDR2 is SMNVEV in the germline V gene (reference sequence). Trimming took off 8 bases at V and 0 bases at J, with 8 bases between the two ends. This CDR3 contains 14 residues. In DNA form, the CDR3 reads TGTGCCAGCCGGCTTGTCTCTGGGGCCAACGTCCTGACTTTC. Protein: CASRLVSGANVLTF.

To note about this clone: Different DNA sequences within this sample yield the same CDR3. The chain employs TRBV28 and TRBJ2-7; 9 nucleotides match TRBD1. Germline CDR1 MDHEN, CDR2 SYDVKM. The CDR3 is 14 amino acids. V trimming: 5 bases; J trimming: 4 bases; junction bases outside the gene matches: 6. CDR3 nucleotide sequence: TGTGCCAGCAGTCCGACAGGGGGGGATTACGAGCAGTACTTC. Translation gives CASSPTGGDYEQYF.

Only one count was recorded for this clone. V and J are TRBV28 and TRBJ1-2, with D possibly being TRBD1 (5 bases). Per germline, CDR1 MDHEN and CDR2 SYDVKM. V gave up 1 base and J gave up 12 bases, with 18 bases separating them. The CDR3 contains 14 residues. The CDR3 protein is CASSLLYGKRGNTF. The DNA for the CDR3 is TGTGCCAGCAGTTTATTGTATGGAAAAAGGGGAAACACCTTC.

V gene TRBV2 combines with J gene TRBJ2-7; D is ambiguous. CDR1 and CDR2 from the germline V gene are SNHLY and FYNNEI. The CDR3 consists of 12 residues. Trimming removed 4 bases at V and 2 bases at J, with 6 bases between. CDR3 loop: CASSASPYEQYF. CDR3 nucleotides: TGTGCCAGCAGTGCCTCCCCCTACGAGCAGTACTTC.

This chain joins TRBV28 and TRBJ2-7, with D maybe TRBD2 (5 bases). With 3 bases removed from V and 3 bases from J, the gap between germline ends came to 6 bases. This CDR3 comprises 12 residues. The germline gives CDR1 MDHEN, CDR2 SYDVKM. The CDR3 DNA follows: TGTGCCAGCAGTTTCCGGGACTACGAGCAGTACTTC. This sequence encodes CASSFRDYEQYF. Full variable domain (missing parts from reference TRBV28 and TRBJ2-7): DVKVTQSSRYLVKRTGEKVFLECVQDMDHENMFWYRQDPGLGLRLIYFSYDVKMKEKGDIPEGYSVSREKKERFSLILESASTNQTSMYLCASSFRDYEQYFGPGTRLTVT.

The chain links TRBV4-1 to TRBJ2-5; 8 positions agree with TRBD2. The CDR3 length is 15 residues. J was trimmed by 5 bases and V by 2 bases; bases with no gene match: 7. Germline values: CDR1 MGHRA, CDR2 YSYEKL. The CDR3 DNA reads as TGCGCCAGCAGCCAATCCCTAGTAGCGGGGGAGACCCAGTACTTC. Protein: CASSQSLVAGETQYF.

The V and J genes are TRBV7-9 and TRBJ2-1; 15 nucleotides align to TRBD2. The CDR3 extends over 18 amino acids. Per germline, CDR1 SEHNR and CDR2 FQNEAQ (reference sequence). With V trimmed by 6 bases and J by 7 bases, 13 bases remained unmatched. CDR3 in amino acids: CASRHGLAGGPTPNEQFF. CDR3 nucleotide sequence: TGTGCCAGCAGGCATGGACTAGCGGGAGGGCCTACCCCAAATGAGCAGTTCTTC.

The chain has TRBV5-4 and TRBJ1-2; D is possibly TRBD1 (6 bases). Trimming took off 4 bases at V and 4 bases at J, with 17 bases between the two ends. The germline V gene encodes CDR1 SGHNT and CDR2 YYREEE (reference sequence). The CDR3 has 15 amino acids. The CDR3 is CASSAREGGTYGYTF. CDR3 bases: TGTGCCAGCAGCGCCCGGGAGGGGGGGACCTATGGCTACACCTTC.

The rearrangement links TRBV18 to TRBJ1-5, with D perhaps TRBD1 (6 bases). V lost 2 bases to trimming and J lost 3 bases, with 8 bases between them. The germline V gene has CDR1 KGHSH and CDR2 LQKENI. There are 14 residues in the CDR3. The CDR3 reads CASSPTGPNQPQHF. The DNA of the CDR3 is TGTGCCAGCTCACCAACAGGGCCCAATCAGCCCCAGCATTTT.

The chain is built from TRBV5-5 and TRBJ2-7; 11 bases map to TRBD1. The CDR3 spans 14 residues. J was trimmed by 5 bases and V by 4 bases; bases with no gene match: 5. Germline V gene sequence: CDR1 SGHKS, CDR2 YYEKEE (reference sequence). CDR3 sequence reads: CASSPWTGGHEQYF. The CDR3 nucleotides read TGTGCCAGCAGCCCCTGGACAGGGGGCCACGAGCAGTACTTC. Full variable domain (missing parts from reference TRBV5-5 and TRBJ2-7): DAGVTQSPTHLIKTRGQQVTLRCSPISGHKSVSWYQQVLGQGPQFIFQYYEKEERGRGNFPDRFSARQFPNYSSELNVNALLLGDSALYLCASSPWTGGHEQYFGPGTRLTVT.

This clone was observed a single time. The rearrangement joins TRBV5-1 to TRBJ2-5; D is unclear. The CDR3 extends over 14 amino acids. Trimming cost V 1 base and J 3 bases, with 10 bases left between them. Germline CDR1 SGHRS, CDR2 YFSETQ. CDR3 sequence (DNA): TGCGCCAGCAGCTTGAACATCGAGGAAGAGACCCAGTACTTC. It yields the protein CASSLNIEEETQYF.

The chain couples TRBV9 to TRBJ2-3; D remains ambiguous. The ends were cut back, 5 bases at V and 0 bases at J, with 10 bases in the middle. The CDR3 is made up of 14 amino acids. Germline V lookup: CDR1 SGDLS, CDR2 YYNGEE. As DNA, the CDR3 is TGTGCCAGCAGTGCCCACGGGAGCACAGATACGCAGTATTTT. Its protein is CASSAHGSTDTQYF.

This clone appeared a single time. V is TRBV7-9 and J is TRBJ2-1; 8 nucleotides agree with TRBD2. Per the germline V gene, CDR1 is SEHNR and CDR2 is FQNEAQ (reference sequence). The CDR3 extends over 15 amino acids. With 5 bases clipped from V and 0 bases from J, the junction kept 3 bases outside the gene matches. The DNA of the CDR3 is TGTGCCAGCAGCGCGGGGGGAGTCTCCTACAATGAGCAGTTCTTC. Translation: CASSAGGVSYNEQFF. The complete variable domain, with remaining parts taken from reference TRBV7-9 and TRBJ2-1, reads DTGVSQNPRHKITKRGQNVTFRCDPISEHNRLYWYRQTLGQGPEFLTYFQNEAQLEKSRLLSDRFSAERPKGSFSTLEIQRTEQGDSAMYLCASSAGGVSYNEQFFGPGTRLTVL.

The chain uses TRBV6-5 and TRBJ2-3; 16 bases agree with TRBD2. Looked up from germline, CDR1 is MNHEY and CDR2 is SVGAGI. Germline trimming cut 5 bases from V and 4 bases from J; bases unmatched to any gene: 0. This CDR3 spans 15 amino acids. The CDR3 nucleotides are TGTGCCAGCAGTGGGACTAGCGGGGGGGCAGATACGCAGTATTTT. Protein sequence: CASSGTSGGADTQYF.

This chain uses TRBV6-6 with TRBJ2-7; D possibly corresponds to TRBD1 (5 bases). Germline V gene sequence: CDR1 MNHNY, CDR2 SVGAGI (reference sequence). This CDR3 region has 13 residues. Between the trimmed V and J ends, which lost 4 bases and 5 bases, there was a span of 12 bases. CDR3 region: CASSFTGTDEQYF. In DNA form, the CDR3 reads TGTGCCAGCAGTTTTACAGGAACGGACGAGCAGTACTTC.

The rearrangement joins TRBV2 to TRBJ2-7; 9 bases agree with TRBD1. The CDR3 extends over 15 amino acids. Germline trimming cut 6 bases from V and 4 bases from J; bases unmatched to any gene: 10. Germline loops: CDR1 SNHLY, CDR2 FYNNEI. CDR3 coding DNA: TGTGCCAGCAGGGCCGGGACAGGACAGGGGTACGAGCAGTACTTC. This sequence encodes CASRAGTGQGYEQYF.

This clone was seen a single time. The chain uses TRBV29-1 and TRBJ2-1, with 9 bases that match TRBD2. Germline V gene sequence: CDR1 SQVTM, CDR2 ANQGSEA. This CDR3 is 14 amino acids long. V trimming: 3 bases; J trimming: 7 bases; junction bases outside the gene matches: 7. CDR3 in amino acids: CSVDSPSGANEQFF. CDR3 in DNA: TGCAGCGTTGATTCGCCTAGCGGGGCAAATGAGCAGTTCTTC.

This clone was seen a handful of times. At the DNA level, this CDR3 is encoded by other sequences in the same sample as well. This rearrangement joins TRBV19 to TRBJ1-1; TRBD1 is a possible D gene (6 bases). CDR3 length equals 12 residues. Between the trimmed V and J ends, which lost 5 bases and 4 bases, there was a span of 8 bases. Germline lookup yields CDR1 LNHDA and CDR2 SQIVND (reference sequence). CDR3 DNA sequence: TGTGCCAGTAGTGTAGGGGGCACTGAAGCTTTCTTT. It specifies CASSVGGTEAFF.